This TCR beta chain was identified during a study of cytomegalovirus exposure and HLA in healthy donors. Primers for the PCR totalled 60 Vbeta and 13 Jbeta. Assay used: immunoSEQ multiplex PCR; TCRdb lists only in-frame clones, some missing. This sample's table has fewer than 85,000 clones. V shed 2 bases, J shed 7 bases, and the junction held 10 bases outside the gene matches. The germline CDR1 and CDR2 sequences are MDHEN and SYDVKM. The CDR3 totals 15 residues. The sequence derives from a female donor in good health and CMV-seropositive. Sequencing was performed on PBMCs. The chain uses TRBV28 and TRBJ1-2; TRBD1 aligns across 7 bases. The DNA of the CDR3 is TGTGCCAGCAGTTTAACCGACAGGGTAGGTGCTGGCTACACCTTC. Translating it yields CASSLTDRVGAGYTF.